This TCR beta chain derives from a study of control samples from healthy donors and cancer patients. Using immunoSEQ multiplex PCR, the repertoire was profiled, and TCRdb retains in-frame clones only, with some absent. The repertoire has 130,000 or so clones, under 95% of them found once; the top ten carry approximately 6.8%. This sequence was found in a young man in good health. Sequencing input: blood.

The CDR3 loop reads CASSLTGQGAEKLFF. CDR3 DNA: TGTGCCAGCAGCTTGACGGGACAGGGGGCTGAAAAACTGTTTTTT. The chain uses TRBV5-4 and TRBJ1-4, with 12 positions matching TRBD1. The V gene end was trimmed by 1 base and the J gene end by 7 bases; junction bases not matched to a gene: 2. Germline V CDR1 and CDR2: SGHNT, YYREEE (reference sequence). The CDR3 is 15 amino acids.